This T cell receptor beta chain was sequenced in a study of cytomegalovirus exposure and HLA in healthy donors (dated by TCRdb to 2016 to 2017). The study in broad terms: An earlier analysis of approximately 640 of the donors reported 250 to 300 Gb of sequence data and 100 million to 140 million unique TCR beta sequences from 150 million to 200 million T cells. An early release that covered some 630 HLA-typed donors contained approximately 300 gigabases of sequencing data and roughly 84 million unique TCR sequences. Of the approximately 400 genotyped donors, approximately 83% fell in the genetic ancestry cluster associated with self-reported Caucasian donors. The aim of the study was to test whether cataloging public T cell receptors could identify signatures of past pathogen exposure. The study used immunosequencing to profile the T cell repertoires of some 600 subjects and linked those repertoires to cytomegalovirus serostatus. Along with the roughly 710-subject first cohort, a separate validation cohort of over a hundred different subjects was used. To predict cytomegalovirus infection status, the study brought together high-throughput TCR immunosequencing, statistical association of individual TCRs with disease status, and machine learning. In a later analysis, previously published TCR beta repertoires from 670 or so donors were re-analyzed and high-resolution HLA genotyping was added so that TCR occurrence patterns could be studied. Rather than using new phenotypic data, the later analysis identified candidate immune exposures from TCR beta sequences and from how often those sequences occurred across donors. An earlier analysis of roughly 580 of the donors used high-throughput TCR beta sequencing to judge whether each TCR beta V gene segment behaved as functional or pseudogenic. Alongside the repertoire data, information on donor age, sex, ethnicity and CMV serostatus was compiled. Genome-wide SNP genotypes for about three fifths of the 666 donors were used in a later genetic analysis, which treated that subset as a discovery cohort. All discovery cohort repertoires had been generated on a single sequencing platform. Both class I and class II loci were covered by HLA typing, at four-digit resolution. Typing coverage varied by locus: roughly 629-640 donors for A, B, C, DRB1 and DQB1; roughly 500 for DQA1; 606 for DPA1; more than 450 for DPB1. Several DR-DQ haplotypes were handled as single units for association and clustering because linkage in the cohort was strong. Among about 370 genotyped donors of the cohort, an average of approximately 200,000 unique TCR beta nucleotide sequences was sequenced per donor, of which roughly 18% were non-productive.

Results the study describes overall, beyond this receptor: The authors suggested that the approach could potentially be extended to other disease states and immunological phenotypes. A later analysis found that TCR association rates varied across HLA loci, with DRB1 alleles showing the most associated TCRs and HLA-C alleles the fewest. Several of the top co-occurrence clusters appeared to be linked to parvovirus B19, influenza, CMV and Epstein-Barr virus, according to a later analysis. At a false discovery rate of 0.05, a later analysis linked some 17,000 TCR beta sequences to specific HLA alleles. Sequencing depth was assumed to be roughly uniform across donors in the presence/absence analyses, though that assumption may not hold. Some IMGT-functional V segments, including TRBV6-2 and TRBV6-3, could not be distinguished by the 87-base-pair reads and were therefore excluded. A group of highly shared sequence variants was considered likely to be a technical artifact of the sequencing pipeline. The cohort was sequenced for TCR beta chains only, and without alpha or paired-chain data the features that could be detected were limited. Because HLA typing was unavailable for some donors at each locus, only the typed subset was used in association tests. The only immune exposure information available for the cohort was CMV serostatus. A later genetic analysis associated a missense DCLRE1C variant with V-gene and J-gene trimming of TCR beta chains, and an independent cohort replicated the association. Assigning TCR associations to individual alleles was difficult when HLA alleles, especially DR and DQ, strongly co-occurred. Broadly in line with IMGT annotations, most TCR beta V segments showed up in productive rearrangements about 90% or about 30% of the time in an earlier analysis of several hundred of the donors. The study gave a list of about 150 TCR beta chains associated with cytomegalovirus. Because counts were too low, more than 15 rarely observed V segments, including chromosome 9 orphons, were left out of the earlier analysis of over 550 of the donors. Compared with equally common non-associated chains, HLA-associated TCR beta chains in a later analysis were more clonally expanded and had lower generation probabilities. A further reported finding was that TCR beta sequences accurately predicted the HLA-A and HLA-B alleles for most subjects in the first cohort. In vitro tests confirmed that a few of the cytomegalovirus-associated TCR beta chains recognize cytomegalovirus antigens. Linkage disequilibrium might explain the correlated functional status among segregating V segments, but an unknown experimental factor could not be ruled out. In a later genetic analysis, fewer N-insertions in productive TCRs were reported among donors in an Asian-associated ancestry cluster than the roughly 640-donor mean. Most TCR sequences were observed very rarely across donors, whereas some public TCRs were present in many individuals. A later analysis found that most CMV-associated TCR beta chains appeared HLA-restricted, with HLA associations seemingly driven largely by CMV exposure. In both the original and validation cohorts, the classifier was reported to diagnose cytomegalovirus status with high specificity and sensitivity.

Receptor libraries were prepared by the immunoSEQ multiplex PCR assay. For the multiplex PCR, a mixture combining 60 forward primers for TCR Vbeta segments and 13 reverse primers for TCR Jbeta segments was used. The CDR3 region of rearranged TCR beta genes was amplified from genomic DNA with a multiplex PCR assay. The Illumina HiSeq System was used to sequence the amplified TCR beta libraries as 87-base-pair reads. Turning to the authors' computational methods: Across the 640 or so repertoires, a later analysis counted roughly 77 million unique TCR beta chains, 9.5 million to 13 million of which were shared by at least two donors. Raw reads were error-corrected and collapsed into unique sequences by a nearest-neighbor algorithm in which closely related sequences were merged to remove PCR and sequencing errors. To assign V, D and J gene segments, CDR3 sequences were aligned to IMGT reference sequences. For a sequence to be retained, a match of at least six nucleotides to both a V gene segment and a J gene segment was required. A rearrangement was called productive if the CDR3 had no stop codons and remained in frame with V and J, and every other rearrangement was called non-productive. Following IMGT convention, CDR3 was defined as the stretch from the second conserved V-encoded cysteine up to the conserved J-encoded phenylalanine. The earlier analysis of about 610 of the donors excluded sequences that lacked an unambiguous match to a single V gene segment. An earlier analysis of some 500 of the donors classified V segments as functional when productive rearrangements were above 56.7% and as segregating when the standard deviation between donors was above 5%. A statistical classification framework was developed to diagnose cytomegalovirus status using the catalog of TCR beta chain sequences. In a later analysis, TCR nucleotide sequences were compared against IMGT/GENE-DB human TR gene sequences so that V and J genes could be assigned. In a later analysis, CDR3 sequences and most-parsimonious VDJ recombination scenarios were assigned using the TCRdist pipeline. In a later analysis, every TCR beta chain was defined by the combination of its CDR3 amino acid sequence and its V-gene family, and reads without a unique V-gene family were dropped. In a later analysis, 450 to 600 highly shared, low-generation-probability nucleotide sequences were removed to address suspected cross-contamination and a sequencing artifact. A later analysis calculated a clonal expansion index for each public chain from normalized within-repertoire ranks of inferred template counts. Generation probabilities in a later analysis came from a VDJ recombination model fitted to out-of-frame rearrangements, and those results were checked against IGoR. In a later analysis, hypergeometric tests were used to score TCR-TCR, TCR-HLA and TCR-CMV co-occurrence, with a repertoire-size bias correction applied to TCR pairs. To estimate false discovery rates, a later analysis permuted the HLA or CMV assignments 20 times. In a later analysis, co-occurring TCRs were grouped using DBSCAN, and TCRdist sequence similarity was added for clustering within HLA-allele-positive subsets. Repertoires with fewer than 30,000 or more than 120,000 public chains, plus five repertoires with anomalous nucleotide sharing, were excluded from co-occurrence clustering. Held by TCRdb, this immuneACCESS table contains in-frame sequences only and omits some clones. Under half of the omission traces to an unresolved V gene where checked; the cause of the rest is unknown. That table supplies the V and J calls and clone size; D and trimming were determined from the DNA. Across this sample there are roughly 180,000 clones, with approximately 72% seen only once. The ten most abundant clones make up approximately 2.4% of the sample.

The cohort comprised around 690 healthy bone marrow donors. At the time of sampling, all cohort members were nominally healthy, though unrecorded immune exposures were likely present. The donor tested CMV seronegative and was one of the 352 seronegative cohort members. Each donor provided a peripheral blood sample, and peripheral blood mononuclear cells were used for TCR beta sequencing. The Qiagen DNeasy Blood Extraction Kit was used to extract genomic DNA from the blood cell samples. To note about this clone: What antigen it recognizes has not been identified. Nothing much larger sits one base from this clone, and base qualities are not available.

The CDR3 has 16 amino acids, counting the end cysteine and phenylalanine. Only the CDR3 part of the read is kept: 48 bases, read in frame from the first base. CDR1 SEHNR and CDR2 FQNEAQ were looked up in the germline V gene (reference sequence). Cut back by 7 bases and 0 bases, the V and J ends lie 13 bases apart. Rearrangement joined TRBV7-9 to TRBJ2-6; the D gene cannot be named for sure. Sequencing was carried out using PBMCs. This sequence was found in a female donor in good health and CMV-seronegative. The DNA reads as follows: TGTGCCAGCAACGAAGGAGTTTTCTCTGGGGCCAACGTCCTGACTTTC. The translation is CASNEGVFSGANVLTF.